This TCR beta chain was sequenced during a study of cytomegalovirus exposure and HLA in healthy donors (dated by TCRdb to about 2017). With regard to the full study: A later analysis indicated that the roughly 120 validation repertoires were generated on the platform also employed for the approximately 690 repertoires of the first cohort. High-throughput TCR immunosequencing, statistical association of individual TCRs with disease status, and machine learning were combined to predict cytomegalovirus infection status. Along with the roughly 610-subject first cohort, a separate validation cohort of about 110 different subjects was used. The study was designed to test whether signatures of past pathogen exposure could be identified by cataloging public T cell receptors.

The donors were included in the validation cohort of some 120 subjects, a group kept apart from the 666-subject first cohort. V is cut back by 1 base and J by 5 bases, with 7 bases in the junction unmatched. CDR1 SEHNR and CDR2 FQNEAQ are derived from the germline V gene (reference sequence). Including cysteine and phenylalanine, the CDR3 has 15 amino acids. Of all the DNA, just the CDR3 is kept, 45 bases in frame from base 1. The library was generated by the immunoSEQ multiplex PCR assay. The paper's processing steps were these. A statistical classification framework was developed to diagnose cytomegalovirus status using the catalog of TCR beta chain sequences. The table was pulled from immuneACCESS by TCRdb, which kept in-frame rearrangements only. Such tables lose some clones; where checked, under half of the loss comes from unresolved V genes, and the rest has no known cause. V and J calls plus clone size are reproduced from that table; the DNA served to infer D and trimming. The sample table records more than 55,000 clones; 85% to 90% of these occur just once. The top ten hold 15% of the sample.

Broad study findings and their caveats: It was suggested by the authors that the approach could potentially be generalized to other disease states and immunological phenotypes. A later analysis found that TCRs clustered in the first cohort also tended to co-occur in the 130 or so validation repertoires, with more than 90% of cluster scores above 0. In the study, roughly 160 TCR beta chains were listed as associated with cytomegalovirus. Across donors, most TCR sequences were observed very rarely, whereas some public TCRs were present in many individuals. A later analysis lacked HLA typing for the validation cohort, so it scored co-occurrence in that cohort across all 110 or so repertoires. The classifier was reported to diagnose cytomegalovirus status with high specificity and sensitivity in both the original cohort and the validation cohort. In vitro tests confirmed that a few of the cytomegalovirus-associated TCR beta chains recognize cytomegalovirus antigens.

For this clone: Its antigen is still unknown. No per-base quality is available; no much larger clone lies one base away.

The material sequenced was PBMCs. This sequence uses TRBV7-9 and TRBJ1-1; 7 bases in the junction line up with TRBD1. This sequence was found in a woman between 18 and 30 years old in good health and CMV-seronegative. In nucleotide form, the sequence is TGTGCCAGCAGCTTAGATGACAGGGAGGTAACTGAAGCTTTCTTT. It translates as CASSLDDREVTEAFF.